This TCR beta chain was sequenced during a study of T cell responses to AZD1222 COVID-19 vaccine. Points from the study as a whole: Only six AZD1222 recipients tested seropositive at baseline. Repertoire sampling happened only post peak T cell response. Females made up more of the donors, who were largely white British, and clonal diversity may have come out too low.

Remarks on this clone: Its target is unknown.

The CDR3 has 12 residues. The germline gives CDR1 SGHNT, CDR2 YYREEE (reference sequence). V was shortened by 0 bases and J by 4 bases, with 4 bases between the two germline ends. Sequenced by immunoSEQ multiplex PCR; TCRdb stores in-frame clones only, minus some. The table shows about 190,000 clones, with roughly 90% occurring only once. The sequence derives from an adult in good health. The chain links TRBV5-4 to TRBJ2-5; D is undetermined. The sample in question was peripheral blood, obtained on day 0 of AZD1222 vaccination. The CDR3 reads CASSLVGETQYF. CDR3 DNA sequence: TGTGCCAGCAGCTTGGTGGGAGAGACCCAGTACTTC.